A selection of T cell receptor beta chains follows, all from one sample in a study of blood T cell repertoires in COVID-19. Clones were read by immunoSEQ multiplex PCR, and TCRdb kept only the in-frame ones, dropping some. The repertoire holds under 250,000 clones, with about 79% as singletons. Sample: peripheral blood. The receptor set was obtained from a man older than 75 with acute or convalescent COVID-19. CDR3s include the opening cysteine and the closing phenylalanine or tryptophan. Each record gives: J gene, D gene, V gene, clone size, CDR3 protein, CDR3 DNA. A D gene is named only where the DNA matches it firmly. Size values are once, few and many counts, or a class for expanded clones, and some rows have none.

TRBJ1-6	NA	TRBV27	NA	CASSYGTRHSPLHF	TGTGCCAGCAGTTACGGGACACGGCATTCACCCCTCCACTTT
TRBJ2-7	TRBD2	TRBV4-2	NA	CASSQAALAGGPIPYEQYF	TGTGCCAGCAGCCAAGCGGCTCTAGCGGGAGGGCCCATCCCCTACGAGCAGTACTTC
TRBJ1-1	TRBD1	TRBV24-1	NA	CATSISGGTEAFF	TGTGCCACCAGTATTTCAGGGGGCACTGAAGCTTTCTTT
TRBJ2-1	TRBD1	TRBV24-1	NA	CATSDASGQVYNEQFF	TGTGCCACCAGTGATGCCTCGGGACAGGTCTACAATGAGCAGTTCTTC
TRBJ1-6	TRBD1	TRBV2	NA	CASSSGQVNSPLHF	TGTGCCAGCAGTTCGGGACAGGTGAATTCACCCCTCCACTTT
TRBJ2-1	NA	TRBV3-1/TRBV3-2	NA	CASSSRRQQFF	TGTGCCAGCAGCTCCAGGAGGCAGCAGTTCTTC
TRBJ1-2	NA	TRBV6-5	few	CASRPSSGNYGYTF	TGTGCCAGCAGACCCAGTTCGGGTAACTATGGCTACACCTTC
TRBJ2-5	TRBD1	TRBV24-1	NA	CATSDSGQGSETQYF	TGTGCCACCAGTGACTCTGGACAGGGGAGTGAGACCCAGTACTTC
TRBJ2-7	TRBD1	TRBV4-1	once	CASSQAVTGKSPYEQYF	TGCGCCAGCAGCCAAGCTGTGACAGGGAAGTCCCCCTACGAGCAGTACTTC
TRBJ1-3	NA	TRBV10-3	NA	CATRGWASSGNTIYF	TGTGCCACCCGAGGGTGGGCGAGCTCTGGAAACACCATATATTTT
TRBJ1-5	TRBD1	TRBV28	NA	CASSSTGGSNQPQHF	TGTGCCAGCAGTTCAACAGGGGGCAGCAATCAGCCCCAGCATTTT
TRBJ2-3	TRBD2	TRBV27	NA	CASRPGLAWSTDTQYF	TGTGCCAGCAGGCCGGGACTAGCCTGGAGCACAGATACGCAGTATTTT
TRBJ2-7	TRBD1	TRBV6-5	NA	CASRVHRTGGYEQYF	TGTGCCAGCAGGGTCCATCGAACAGGGGGCTACGAGCAGTACTTC
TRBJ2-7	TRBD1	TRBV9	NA	CASSFRDRSSYEQYF	TGTGCCAGCAGCTTCCGGGACAGGAGCTCCTACGAGCAGTACTTC
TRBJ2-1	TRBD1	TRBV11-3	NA	CASSSGQGSYNEQFF	TGTGCCAGCAGCTCGGGACAGGGGTCTTACAATGAGCAGTTCTTC
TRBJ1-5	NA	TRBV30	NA	CAWSAGPPNQPQHF	TGTGCCTGGTCTGCGGGACCCCCAAATCAGCCCCAGCATTTT
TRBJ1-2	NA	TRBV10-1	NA	CASSAGFRYGYTF	TGCGCCAGCAGTGCCGGGTTCCGCTATGGCTACACCTTC
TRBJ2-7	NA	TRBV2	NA	CASSEASYEQYF	TGTGCCAGCTCTGAGGCCTCCTACGAGCAGTACTTC
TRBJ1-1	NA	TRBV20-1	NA	CSASPGAALNTEAFF	TGCAGTGCTAGTCCAGGGGCGGCCTTGAACACTGAAGCTTTCTTT
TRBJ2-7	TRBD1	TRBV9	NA	CASSGRQGATGEQYF	TGTGCCAGCAGCGGCCGGCAGGGGGCGACCGGAGAGCAGTACTTC
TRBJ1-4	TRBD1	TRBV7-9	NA	CASSFQGQQNEKLFF	TGTGCCAGCAGCTTTCAGGGACAGCAGAATGAAAAACTGTTTTTT
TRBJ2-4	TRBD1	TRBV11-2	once	CASRGVTRQGKGKNIQYF	TGTGCCAGCAGGGGGGTGACCCGACAGGGGAAAGGCAAAAACATTCAGTACTTC
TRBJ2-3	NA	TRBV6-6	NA	CASSYWTGETQYF	TGTGCCAGCAGTTACTGGACCGGGGAGACGCAGTATTTT
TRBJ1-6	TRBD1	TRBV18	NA	CASSRGQGRLNSPLHF	TGTGCCAGCTCACGGGGACAGGGTCGGCTTAATTCACCCCTCCACTTT
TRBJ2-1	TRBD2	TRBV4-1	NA	CASSWSSGGNEQFF	TGCGCCAGCAGTTGGTCTAGCGGTGGAAATGAGCAGTTCTTC
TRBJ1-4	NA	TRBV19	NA	CASSQGGEKLFF	TGTGCCAGTAGTCAGGGAGGGGAAAAACTGTTTTTT
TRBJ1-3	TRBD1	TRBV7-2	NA	CASSLDRDGPGNTIYF	TGTGCCAGCAGCTTGGACAGGGACGGGCCTGGAAACACCATATATTTT
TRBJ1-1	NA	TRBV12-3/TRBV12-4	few	CASSPGTEAFF	TGTGCCAGCAGTCCAGGGACTGAAGCTTTCTTT
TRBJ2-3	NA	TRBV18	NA	CASSPAGFDTQYF	TGTGCCAGCTCACCGGCCGGGTTTGATACGCAGTATTTT
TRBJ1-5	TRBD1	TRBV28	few	CASRSDRGPNQPQHF	TGTGCCAGCAGGTCAGACAGGGGCCCCAATCAGCCCCAGCATTTT
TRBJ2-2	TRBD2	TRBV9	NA	CASSVGTGGPTGELFF	TGTGCCAGCAGCGTAGGAACGGGAGGGCCCACCGGGGAGCTGTTTTTT
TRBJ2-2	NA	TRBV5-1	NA	CASSLVAGANTGELFF	TGCGCCAGCAGCTTGGTCGCAGGGGCGAACACCGGGGAGCTGTTTTTT
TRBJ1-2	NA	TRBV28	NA	CASSFGQNYGYTF	TGTGCCAGCAGTTTTGGTCAGAACTATGGCTACACCTTC
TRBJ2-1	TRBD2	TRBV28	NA	CAGGRGTNEQFF	TGTGCCGGGGGGAGGGGAACCAATGAGCAGTTCTTC
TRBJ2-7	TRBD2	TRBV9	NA	CASLGTSGGRVVPYEQYF	TGTGCCAGCTTAGGGACTAGCGGGGGGCGGGTGGTTCCCTACGAGCAGTACTTC
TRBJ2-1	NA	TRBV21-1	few	CASSKEGYNEQFF	TGTGCCAGCAGCAAAGAGGGGTACAATGAGCAGTTCTTC
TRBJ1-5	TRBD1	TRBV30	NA	CAWSRQGIGNQPQHF	TGTGCCTGGAGTCGACAGGGAATCGGCAATCAGCCCCAGCATTTT
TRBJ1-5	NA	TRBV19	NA	CASSAGYQPQHF	TGTGCCAGTAGCGCAGGGTATCAGCCCCAGCATTTT
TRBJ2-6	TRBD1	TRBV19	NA	CASSRTGTGSSSGANVLTF	TGTGCCAGTAGTCGGACCGGGACAGGGTCATCCTCTGGGGCCAACGTCCTGACTTTC
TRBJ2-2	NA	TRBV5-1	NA	CASRTGSNTGELFF	TGCGCCAGCCGAACAGGGTCGAACACCGGGGAGCTGTTTTTT
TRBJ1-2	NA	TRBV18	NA	CASSPPSGQTNYGYTF	TGTGCCAGCTCACCACCGAGCGGGCAGACCAACTATGGCTACACCTTC